Listed below are T cell receptor beta chains from one sample, sequenced in a study of blood T cell repertoires in COVID-19. TCRdb's copy holds only in-frame clones and misses some; the assay was immunoSEQ multiplex PCR. Of some 240,000 clones in the sample, about 93% were seen once. The sample consisted of peripheral blood. These receptor sequences come from a man aged 55 to 69 with COVID-19, enrolled during active disease. Each CDR3 is given with its conserved first and last residue. D genes are given only for firm matches. Only some rows state a clone size, as once, few, many or a class for expanded clones.

V	J	D	size	DNA	CDR3
TRBV5-6	TRBJ1-2	NA	NA	TGTGCCAGCAGTTCCTATGCCCCCCTCTCTGGCTACACCTTC	CASSSYAPLSGYTF
TRBV1	TRBJ1-2	NA	once	TGCACCAGCAGCCAAGCCGGCAGGGGGCCCCCCGAGGATGGCTACACCTTC	CTSSQAGRGPPEDGYTF
TRBV30	TRBJ1-1	NA	NA	TGTGCCTGGAGTCACGGGGTGGGCACTGAAGCTTTCTTT	CAWSHGVGTEAFF
TRBV24-1	TRBJ1-2	TRBD1	NA	TGTGCCACCAGTGACCACAGGGGTGGCTACACCTTC	CATSDHRGGYTF
TRBV12-3/TRBV12-4	TRBJ1-1	NA	once	TGTGCCAGCGATACCCAGACGCAGGGCGAGGCTTTCTTT	CASDTQTQGEAFF
TRBV3-1/TRBV3-2	TRBJ2-7	TRBD2	NA	TGTGCCAGCAGCCAAGGCCAGACTAGCGGGAGGGAGCAGTACTTC	CASSQGQTSGREQYF
TRBV19	TRBJ1-1	NA	NA	TGTGCCAGTAGTATAGCCTCGGGGGTCACTGAAGCTTTCTTT	CASSIASGVTEAFF
TRBV18	TRBJ2-1	TRBD1	NA	TGTGCCAGCTCACCTTTGACAGGGCGAATCGATGAGCAGTTCTTC	CASSPLTGRIDEQFF
TRBV6-1	TRBJ2-7	NA	NA	TGTGCCAGCAGTGGGGAGAGGGGGACGGGGAGCTCCTACGAGCAGTACTTC	CASSGERGTGSSYEQYF
TRBV4-1	TRBJ1-6	NA	few	TGCGCCAGCAGGTTCCTAGGGGTGACTAATTCACCCCTCCACTTT	CASRFLGVTNSPLHF
TRBV7-3	TRBJ2-3	TRBD2	NA	TGTGCCAGCAGCTTAAGCGGGGGGCCGGGCACAGATACGCAGTATTTT	CASSLSGGPGTDTQYF
TRBV30	TRBJ1-2	NA	NA	TGTGCCTGGATGAGGGGGATCCCGTCGGGGAATGGCTACACCTTC	CAWMRGIPSGNGYTF
TRBV18	TRBJ1-2	TRBD1	NA	TGTGCCAGCTCATCAACCCAGGGGGGTGCGTCTGGTGGCTACACCTTC	CASSSTQGGASGGYTF
TRBV30	TRBJ2-2	TRBD1	NA	TGTGCCTGCCCTATTAATACAGGGGGCACGGCGGCCGGGGAGCTGTTTTTT	CACPINTGGTAAGELFF
TRBV27	TRBJ2-1	NA	NA	TGTGCCAGCAAGGAGCGGGTCTACAATGAGCAGTTCTTC	CASKERVYNEQFF
TRBV4-3	TRBJ1-1	NA	NA	TGCGCCAGCAGCCCCGCACTCCGTACTGAAGCTTTCTTT	CASSPALRTEAFF
TRBV11-3	TRBJ2-1	NA	NA	TGTGCCAGCAGCTTAGTCTATAACAATGAGCAGTTCTTC	CASSLVYNNEQFF
TRBV9	TRBJ1-5	NA	NA	TGTGCCAGCAGTGCCTTTTCGGAGGGGCAGCCCCAGCATTTT	CASSAFSEGQPQHF
TRBV4-1	TRBJ2-7	NA	NA	TGCGCCAGCAGCCAAGGGGGGCATTCCTCCTACGAGCAGTACTTC	CASSQGGHSSYEQYF
TRBV5-1	TRBJ1-6	NA	NA	TGCGCCAGCAGCTTAGCCGGGAGGAATTCACCCCTCCACTTT	CASSLAGRNSPLHF
TRBV5-1	TRBJ1-6	NA	NA	TGCGCCAGTTCAGGGCCCAACAATTCACCCCTCCACTTT	CASSGPNNSPLHF
TRBV7-8	TRBJ1-2	TRBD1	once	TGTGCCAGCAGCCCAACTGGACAGGATCCCTATGGCTACACCTTC	CASSPTGQDPYGYTF
TRBV20-1	TRBJ2-7	NA	NA	TGCAGTGTTAAACAGGCCTACGAGCAGTACTTC	CSVKQAYEQYF
TRBV5-1	TRBJ1-1	NA	NA	TGCGCCAGCAGCTCCCCTCCGGGGGTCATCCTGAACACTGAAGCTTTCTTT	CASSSPPGVILNTEAFF
TRBV6-6	TRBJ1-1	NA	NA	TGTGCCAGCAGTTCCCCCAACACCATGAACACTGAAGCTTTCTTT	CASSSPNTMNTEAFF
TRBV5-1	TRBJ1-1	TRBD1	NA	TGCGCCAGCAGCTTGATGGGGCAGGGGGCTGAAGCTTTCTTT	CASSLMGQGAEAFF
TRBV29-1	TRBJ1-3	TRBD1	NA	TGCAGCGTTACCCGGGACAGCGGAAACACCATATATTTT	CSVTRDSGNTIYF
TRBV5-3	TRBJ2-3	TRBD2	NA	TGTGCCAGAAGCCTGGCGGGGGGGCTAAGTGTGATCGATACGCAGTATTTT	CARSLAGGLSVIDTQYF